One sample yielded the 11 T cell receptor beta chains listed below, sequenced in a study of shared clonotypes between healthy human individuals. CD8 cells regarded as naive lacked CD45RO, were positively chosen for CCR7, and omitted terminally differentiated effector memory CD45RA+ cells. Profiling relied on immunoSEQ multiplex PCR, and the TCRdb table lists in-frame clones only, not all of them. The sample includes about 2 million clones, about 95% seen only once; the top ten take less than 1.5%. The sample comprised naive CD8+ T cells sorted from blood. All receptors come from a man between 18 and 29 years old in good health.

This chain's CDR3 is CASSSIIYQGSPGELFF. For the CDR3, the DNA is TGTGCCAGCAGCTCCATAATCTATCAGGGTTCTCCCGGGGAGCTGTTTTTT. The chain combines TRBV11-2 with TRBJ2-2; possibly TRBD1 for D (5 bases). The CDR3 is made up of 17 amino acids. Germline CDR1 reads SGHAT; CDR2 reads FQNNGV. The ends were cut back, 4 bases at V and 6 bases at J, with 21 bases in the middle.

The chain combines TRBV10-2 with TRBJ2-5; the D call may be TRBD1 or TRBD2 (5 bases each). V dropped 3 bases and J dropped 3 bases, with 14 bases sitting between them. The CDR3 contains 15 residues. Germline lookup yields CDR1 WSHSY and CDR2 SAAADI. CDR3 nucleotides: TGCGCCAGCAGTGATAAGAGGGACCTCAAAGAGACCCAGTACTTC. Amino acid sequence: CASSDKRDLKETQYF.

Points on this clone: It differs at one base from a far larger clone, so likely a read error. At the DNA level, this CDR3 is encoded by other sequences in the same sample as well. The V and J genes are TRBV7-9 and TRBJ2-2; D not certain. Per the germline V gene, CDR1 is SEHNR and CDR2 is FQNEAQ (reference sequence). The CDR3 length is 11 residues. Trimming took 5 bases from V and 6 from J, leaving 4 bases between them. CDR3 residues: CASSQAGELFF. Here the CDR3 DNA reads TGTGCCAGCAGCCAAGCCGGGGAGCTGTTTTTT.

The V and J genes are TRBV27 and TRBJ2-7; D possibly corresponds to TRBD1 (6 bases). Germline V lookup: CDR1 MNHEY, CDR2 SMNVEV (reference sequence). The length of the CDR3 is 14 residues. The V gene lost 5 bases and the J gene lost 6 bases, with 17 bases spanning the gap. The CDR3 DNA reads as TGTGCCAGCAGTCCCACAGGGTGGGTTGCCGAGCAGTACTTC. Protein product: CASSPTGWVAEQYF.

The chain couples TRBV14 to TRBJ2-3, with D possibly TRBD2 on 6 matching bases. Germline V gene sequence: CDR1 SGHDN, CDR2 FVKESK. Trimming removed 3 bases from V and 2 bases from J, with 12 bases in between. The CDR3 runs 15 residues. The CDR3 coding sequence is TGTGCCAGCAGCCACCTCCCGGGACTCACAGATACGCAGTATTTT. Protein product: CASSHLPGLTDTQYF.

The chain recombines TRBV27 with TRBJ1-1, with TRBD1 as a possible D gene (5 bases). Deletions cut 8 bases from V and 1 base from J, with 20 bases between. Germline CDR1 MNHEY, CDR2 SMNVEV (reference sequence). The CDR3 contains 16 residues. The CDR3 loop reads CASSTFGGGTNTEAFF. In nucleotides, the CDR3 is TGTGCCAGCTCCACCTTTGGGGGAGGGACGAACACTGAAGCTTTCTTT.

The V gene is TRBV2, the J gene TRBJ2-5, with 11 bases that match TRBD2. Germline assignment: CDR1 SNHLY and CDR2 FYNNEI. CDR3 length: 15 amino acids. V trimming: 2 bases; J trimming: 7 bases; junction bases outside the gene matches: 6. For the CDR3, the DNA is TGTGCCAGCAGTGAACAACTAGCGGGAGATGGGACCCAGTACTTC. It codes for CASSEQLAGDGTQYF.

This chain links TRBV4-1 with TRBJ2-1, with 14 positions matching TRBD2. Looked up from germline, CDR1 is MGHRA and CDR2 is YSYEKL. The CDR3 is 17 residues long. The V segment lost 0 bases and the J segment 8 bases; nucleotides outside the gene matches: 6. CDR3 bases: TGCGCCAGCAGCCAAGATGGAGGGGGACTAGCGGGAGATGAGCAGTTCTTC. Translated, it gives CASSQDGGGLAGDEQFF.

The chain has TRBV11-1 and TRBJ2-3, with a weak D call TRBD1 (6 bases). Germline assignment: CDR1 SGHAT and CDR2 FQDESV (reference sequence). This CDR3 spans 14 amino acids. V lost 3 bases to trimming and J lost 5 bases, with 12 bases between them. The DNA of the CDR3 is TGTGCCAGCAGCTTCAATGGGGGCTTAGATACGCAGTATTTT. Encoded protein: CASSFNGGLDTQYF.

This clone was seen a single time. The genes are TRBV12-5 and TRBJ2-7; 10 nucleotides align to TRBD1. Per germline, CDR1 LGHNT and CDR2 FRNRAP. The CDR3 is 15 amino acids. V lost 3 bases to trimming and J lost 5 bases; unmatched junction nucleotides: 7. The CDR3 nucleotides read TGTGCTAGTGGTTTCTTGGGACAGGGGTCCCACGAGCAGTACTTC. Its protein product is CASGFLGQGSHEQYF. The complete variable domain, with remaining parts taken from reference TRBV12-5 and TRBJ2-7, reads DARVTQTPRHKVTEMGQEVTMRCQPILGHNTVFWYRQTMMQGLELLAYFRNRAPLDDSGMPKDRFSAEMPDATLATLKIQPSEPRDSAVYFCASGFLGQGSHEQYFGPGTRLTVT.

CDR3 coding DNA: TGCGCCAGCAGCTCGGGACTAGCGGTCTTGCATGAGCAGTTCTTC. It codes for CASSSGLAVLHEQFF. V gene TRBV5-1 combines with J gene TRBJ2-1; TRBD2 matches at 11 bases. The length of the CDR3 is 15 residues. The germline gives CDR1 SGHRS, CDR2 YFSETQ. V gave up 3 bases and J gave up 8 bases; unmatched junction bases: 7.